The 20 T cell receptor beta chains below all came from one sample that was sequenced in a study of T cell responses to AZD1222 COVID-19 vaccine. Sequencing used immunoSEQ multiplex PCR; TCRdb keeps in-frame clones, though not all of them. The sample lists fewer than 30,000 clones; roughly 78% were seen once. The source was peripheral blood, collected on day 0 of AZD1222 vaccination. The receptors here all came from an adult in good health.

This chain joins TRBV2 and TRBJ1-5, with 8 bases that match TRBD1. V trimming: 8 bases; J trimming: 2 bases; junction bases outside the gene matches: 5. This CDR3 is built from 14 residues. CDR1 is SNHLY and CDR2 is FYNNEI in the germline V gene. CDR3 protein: CASWTGLGNQPQHF. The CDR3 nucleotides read TGTGCCAGCTGGACAGGGCTGGGCAATCAGCCCCAGCATTTT.

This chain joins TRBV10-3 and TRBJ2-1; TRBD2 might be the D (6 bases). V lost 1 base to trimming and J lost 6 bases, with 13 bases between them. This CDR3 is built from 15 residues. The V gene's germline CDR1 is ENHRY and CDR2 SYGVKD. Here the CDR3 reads CAISELGGGTNEQFF. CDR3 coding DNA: TGTGCCATCAGTGAGTTGGGTGGGGGGACCAATGAGCAGTTCTTC.

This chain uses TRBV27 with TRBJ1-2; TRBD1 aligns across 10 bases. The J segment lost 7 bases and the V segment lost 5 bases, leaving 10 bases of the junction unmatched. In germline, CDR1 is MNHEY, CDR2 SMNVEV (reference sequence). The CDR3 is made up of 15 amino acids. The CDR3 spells CASSGRQGATAGYTF. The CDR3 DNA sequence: TGTGCCAGCAGTGGACGACAGGGGGCAACGGCTGGCTACACCTTC.

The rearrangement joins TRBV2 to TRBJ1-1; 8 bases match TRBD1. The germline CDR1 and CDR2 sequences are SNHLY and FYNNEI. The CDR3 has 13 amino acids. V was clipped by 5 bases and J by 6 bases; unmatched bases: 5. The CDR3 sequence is CASSPQGVPEAFF. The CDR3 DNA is TGTGCCAGCAGTCCACAGGGGGTACCTGAAGCTTTCTTT.

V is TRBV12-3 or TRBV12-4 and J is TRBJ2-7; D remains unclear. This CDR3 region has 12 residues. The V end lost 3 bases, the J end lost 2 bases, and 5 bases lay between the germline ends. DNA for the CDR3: TGTGCCAGCAGTTTCATACCCTACGAGCAGTACTTC. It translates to CASSFIPYEQYF.

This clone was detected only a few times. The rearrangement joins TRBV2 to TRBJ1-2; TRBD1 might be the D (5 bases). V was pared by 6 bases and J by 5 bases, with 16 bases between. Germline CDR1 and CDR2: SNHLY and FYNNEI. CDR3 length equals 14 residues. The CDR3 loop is CASRERQTNYGYTF. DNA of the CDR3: TGTGCCAGCAGGGAGAGACAGACCAATTATGGCTACACCTTC. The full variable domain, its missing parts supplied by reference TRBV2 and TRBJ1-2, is EPEVTQTPSHQVTQMGQEVILRCVPISNHLYFYWYRQILGQKVEFLVSFYNNEISEKSEIFDDQFSVERPDGSNFTLKIRSTKLEDSAMYFCASRERQTNYGYTFGSGTRLTVV.

The CDR3 DNA reads as TGCGCCAGCAGCTTGGATCTAAGGGTAGCGGGGGGGCGATCCAACACGCAGTATTTT. Its translation: CASSLDLRVAGGRSNTQYF. The genes are TRBV5-1 and TRBJ2-3; 11 bases are shared with TRBD2. With V trimmed by 0 bases and J by 9 bases, 18 bases remained unmatched. The CDR3 has 19 residues. CDR1 is SGHRS, CDR2 YFSETQ, per germline.

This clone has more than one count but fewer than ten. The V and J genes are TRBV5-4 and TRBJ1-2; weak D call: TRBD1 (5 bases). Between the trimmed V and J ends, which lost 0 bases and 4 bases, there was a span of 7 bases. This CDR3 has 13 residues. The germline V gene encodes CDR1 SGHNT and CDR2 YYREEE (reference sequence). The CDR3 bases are TGTGCCAGCAGCTTGGAACAGGTCTATGGCTACACCTTC. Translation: CASSLEQVYGYTF.

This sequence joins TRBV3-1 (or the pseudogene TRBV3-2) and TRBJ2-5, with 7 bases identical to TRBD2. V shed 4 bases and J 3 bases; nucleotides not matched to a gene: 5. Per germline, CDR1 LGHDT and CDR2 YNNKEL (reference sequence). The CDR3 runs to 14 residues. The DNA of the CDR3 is TGTGCCAGCAGCCGGGGGGAGGGGAAAGAGACCCAGTACTTC. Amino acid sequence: CASSRGEGKETQYF.

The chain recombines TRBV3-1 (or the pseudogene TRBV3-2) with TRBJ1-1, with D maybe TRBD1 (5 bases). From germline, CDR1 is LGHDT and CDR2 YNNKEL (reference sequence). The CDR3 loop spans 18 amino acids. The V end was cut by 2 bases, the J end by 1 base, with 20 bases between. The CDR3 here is CASSQPGRTTGGNTEAFF. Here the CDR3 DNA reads TGTGCCAGCAGCCAACCGGGACGGACAACGGGGGGGAACACTGAAGCTTTCTTT.

DNA for the CDR3: TGTGCCAGCTCCCAAAAGCCCTCCGTCGATGGCTATGGCTACACCTTC. Translated, it gives CASSQKPSVDGYGYTF. The rearrangement joins TRBV9 to TRBJ1-2; D is unclear. This CDR3 is 16 amino acids long. Trimming left V 7 bases short and J 4 bases short, with 23 bases between. CDR1 and CDR2 from the germline V gene are SGDLS and YYNGEE.

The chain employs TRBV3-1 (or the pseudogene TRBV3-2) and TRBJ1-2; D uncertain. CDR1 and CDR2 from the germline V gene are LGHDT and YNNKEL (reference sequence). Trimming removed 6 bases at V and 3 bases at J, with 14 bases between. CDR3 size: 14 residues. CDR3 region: CASRPTINHYGYTF. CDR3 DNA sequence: TGTGCCAGCAGACCTACAATAAACCACTATGGCTACACCTTC.

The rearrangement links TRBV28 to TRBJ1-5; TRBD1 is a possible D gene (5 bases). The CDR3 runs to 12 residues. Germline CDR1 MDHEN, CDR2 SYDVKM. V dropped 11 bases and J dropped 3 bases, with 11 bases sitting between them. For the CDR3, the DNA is TGTGCCTCGGGGGGGTCCAATCAGCCCCAGCATTTT. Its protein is CASGGSNQPQHF.

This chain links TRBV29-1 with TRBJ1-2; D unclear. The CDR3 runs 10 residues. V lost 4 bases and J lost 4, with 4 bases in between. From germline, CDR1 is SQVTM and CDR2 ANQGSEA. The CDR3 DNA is TGCAGCGTTGCGGGCTATGGCTACACCTTC. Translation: CSVAGYGYTF. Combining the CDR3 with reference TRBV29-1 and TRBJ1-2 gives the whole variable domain SAVISQKPSRDICQRGTSLTIQCQVDSQVTMMFWYRQQPGQSLTLIATANQGSEATYESGFVIDKFPISRPNLTFSTLTVSNMSPEDSSIYLCSVAGYGYTFGSGTRLTVV.

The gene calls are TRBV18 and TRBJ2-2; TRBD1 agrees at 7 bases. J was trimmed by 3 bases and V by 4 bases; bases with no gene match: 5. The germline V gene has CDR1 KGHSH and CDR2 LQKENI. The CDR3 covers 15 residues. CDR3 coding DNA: TGTGCCAGCTCACTCAACAGGGGCGACACCGGGGAGCTGTTTTTT. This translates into CASSLNRGDTGELFF. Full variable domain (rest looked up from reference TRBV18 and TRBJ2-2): NAGVMQNPRHLVRRRGQEARLRCSPMKGHSHVYWYRQLPEEGLKFMVYLQKENIIDESGMPKERFSAEFPKEGPSILRIQQVVRGDSAAYFCASSLNRGDTGELFFGEGSRLTVL.

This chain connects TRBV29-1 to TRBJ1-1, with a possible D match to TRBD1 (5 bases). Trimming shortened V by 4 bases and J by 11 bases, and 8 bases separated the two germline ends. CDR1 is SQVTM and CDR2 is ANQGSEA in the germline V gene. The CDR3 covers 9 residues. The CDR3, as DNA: TGCAGCGTTGTTGAGGGGGCTTTCTTT. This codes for CSVVEGAFF. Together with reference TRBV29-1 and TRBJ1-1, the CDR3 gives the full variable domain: SAVISQKPSRDICQRGTSLTIQCQVDSQVTMMFWYRQQPGQSLTLIATANQGSEATYESGFVIDKFPISRPNLTFSTLTVSNMSPEDSSIYLCSVVEGAFFGQGTRLTVV.

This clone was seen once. Written as DNA, the CDR3 is TGTGCCAGTAGTATTTTGGCGGGAGGGGGCTCCTACAATGAGCAGTTCTTC. It translates to CASSILAGGGSYNEQFF. The chain has TRBV19 and TRBJ2-1; 9 positions agree with TRBD2. This CDR3 has 17 residues. Per germline, CDR1 LNHDA and CDR2 SQIVND (reference sequence). Trimming cost V 3 bases and J 0 bases; bases outside gene matches: 6. The complete variable domain, with remaining parts taken from reference TRBV19 and TRBJ2-1, reads DGGITQSPKYLFRKEGQNVTLSCEQNLNHDAMYWYRQDPGQGLRLIYYSQIVNDFQKGDIAEGYSVSREKKESFPLTVTSAQKNPTAFYLCASSILAGGGSYNEQFFGPGTRLTVL.

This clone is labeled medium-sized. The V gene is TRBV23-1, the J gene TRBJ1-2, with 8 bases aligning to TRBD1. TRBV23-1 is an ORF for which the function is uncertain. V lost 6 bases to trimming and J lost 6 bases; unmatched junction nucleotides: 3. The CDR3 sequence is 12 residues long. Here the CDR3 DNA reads TGCGCCAGCAGGGACAGGGACAATGGCTACACCTTC. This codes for CASRDRDNGYTF.

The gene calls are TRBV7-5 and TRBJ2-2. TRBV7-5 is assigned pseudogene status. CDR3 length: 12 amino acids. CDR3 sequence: CVRSSTPGELFF. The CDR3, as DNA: TGTGTCAGAAGCTCAACCCCCGGGGAGCTGTTTTTT.

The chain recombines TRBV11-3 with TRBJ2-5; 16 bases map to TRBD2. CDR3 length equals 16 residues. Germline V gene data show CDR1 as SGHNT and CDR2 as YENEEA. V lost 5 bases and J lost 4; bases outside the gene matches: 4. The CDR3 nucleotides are TGTGCCAGCAGCCAGGGACTAGCGGGGGGGCTAGAGACCCAGTACTTC. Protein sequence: CASSQGLAGGLETQYF.